Listed here is a single TCR beta chain. The sample originates from a study of cytomegalovirus exposure and HLA in healthy donors. Trimming took 6 bases from V and 2 from J, leaving 14 bases between them. Germline lookup yields CDR1 MDHEN and CDR2 SYDVKM. The CDR3 spans 14 residues. PCR used 60 Vbeta primers and 13 Jbeta primers. Data came from immunoSEQ multiplex PCR; TCRdb stores just in-frame clones and leaves some out. The sample yields some 130,000 clones, 60% to 80% seen once. This rearrangement joins TRBV28 to TRBJ2-7; no reliable D call. What was sequenced was PBMCs. This receptor was identified in a man aged 25-40 years in good health and CMV-seronegative. In nucleotides, the CDR3 is TGTGCCAGCAGATGGAGTTCCTCCACCTACGAGCAGTACTTC. Encoded protein: CASRWSSSTYEQYF.